The clone carrying this T cell receptor beta chain has more than one count but fewer than ten. No antigen is known for it. The CDR3 totals 14 residues. Between the trimmed V and J ends, which lost 6 bases and 0 bases, there was a span of 12 bases. Germline CDR1 is SQVTM and CDR2 is ANQGSEA. This record comes from a study of blood T cells in healthy people across ages. A sample-barcoded 5' primer and a J-beta primer mix were used in a second PCR of roughly 6 to 11 cycles. TCRdb redid the calling of the 5' RACE reads with MiXCR, one entry per CDR3 protein. The sample has 1 million or so distinct CDR3 sequences, 25% seen once. Study-wide findings and caveats: Possibly, changes in expanded clonotypes were confounded because donor CMV status was unknown.

A further study also used this sample, focusing on T cells of mothers and their children. That study adds: The yield was over 8 million TCR beta CDR3 reads from each mother and a few million from each child.

The clonotype comes from a girl aged 2 to 10 in good health. Sequencing was carried out using blood. V usage is TRBV29-1 and J usage is TRBJ1-3; D remains ambiguous. Written as DNA, the CDR3 is TGCAGCGTGGGATTTCCCAGCTCTGGAAACACCATATATTTT. Its translation: CSVGFPSSGNTIYF. Full variable domain (rest looked up from reference TRBV29-1 and TRBJ1-3): SAVISQKPSRDICQRGTSLTIQCQVDSQVTMMFWYRQQPGQSLTLIATANQGSEATYESGFVIDKFPISRPNLTFSTLTVSNMSPEDSSIYLCSVGFPSSGNTIYFGEGSWLTVV.